The 9 T cell receptor beta chains presented below share a single source sample, sequenced in a study of multiple sclerosis patients with progressive multifocal leukoencephalopathy. The sample's time point: time of PML onset. Sequencing was performed with immunoSEQ multiplex PCR; in TCRdb, only in-frame clones are kept and a portion is missing. Altogether approximately 31,000 clones are present, roughly 84% being singletons, with the ten largest covering 3% to 3.5%. Material: PBMCs, obtained from a patient treated with natalizumab. These receptors were taken from a human donor with progressive multifocal leukoencephalopathy.

The chain's CDR3 is CASSNGRQAEAFF. In DNA form, the CDR3 reads TGTGCCAGCAGCAACGGGCGGCAGGCTGAAGCTTTCTTT. The chain combines TRBV6-6 with TRBJ1-1; D call uncertain. The V gene lost 6 bases and the J gene lost 6 bases, with 14 bases spanning the gap. CDR1 and CDR2 from the germline V gene are MNHNY and SVGAGI (reference sequence). The CDR3 runs 13 residues.

Details on this clone: The missing conserved phenylalanine or tryptophan at the end of this CDR3 makes a read error likely. This chain links TRBV7-9 with TRBJ1-2; no clear D gene. Trimming left V 4 bases short and J 6 bases short, with 18 bases between. CDR1 SEHNR and CDR2 FQNEAQ come from the germline V gene (reference sequence). CDR3 size: 15 residues. The CDR3 nucleotides are TGTGCCAGCAGCTCCCTGCGGCAGGAGGTAGATGGCTACACCCTC. Its protein is CASSSLRQEVDGYTL.

The chain is built from TRBV7-9 and TRBJ2-7; 7 nucleotides agree with TRBD1. J was trimmed by 3 bases and V by 5 bases; bases with no gene match: 10. Germline CDR1 is SEHNR and CDR2 is FQNEAQ (reference sequence). This CDR3 region has 15 residues. For the CDR3, the DNA is TGTGCCAGCAGCCGCGACAGGGTGCTTTACTACGAGCAGTACTTC. Translation: CASSRDRVLYYEQYF.

The genes are TRBV7-9 and TRBJ1-2, with TRBD1 identical over 7 bases. The CDR3 covers 17 residues. Germline CDR1 and CDR2: SEHNR and FQNEAQ (reference sequence). V was clipped by 1 base and J by 6 bases; unmatched bases: 14. In DNA, the CDR3 is TGTGCCAGCAGCTTAGGAGGGCCACTGACAGGGTTTAATGGCTACACCTTC. Its translation: CASSLGGPLTGFNGYTF.

The rearrangement uses TRBV7-2 and TRBJ2-5; 10 bases are a match to TRBD2. Germline V gene lookup returns CDR1 SGHTA and CDR2 FQGNSA. The CDR3 covers 16 residues. V dropped 5 bases and J dropped 8; count of bases not matched to a gene: 14. CDR3 sequence reads: CASSRGTSDRSSTQYF. CDR3 sequence (DNA): TGTGCCAGCAGCCGCGGGACTAGCGATCGTTCTTCCACCCAGTACTTC.

This sequence joins TRBV21-1 and TRBJ1-2; the table's D call, TRBD1, has no DNA check behind it. TRBV21-1 is deemed a pseudogene. This CDR3 contains 15 residues. Here the CDR3 reads CASSKEDPKGVGYTF. The CDR3 DNA reads as TGTGCCAGCAGCAAAGAGGACCCCAAGGGGGTTGGCTACACCTTC.

This chain connects TRBV28 to TRBJ1-4, with 9 bases matching TRBD1. The CDR3 extends over 14 amino acids. The junction had 5 bases not matched to a gene; V was cut back by 6 bases and J by 6 bases. The germline V gene has CDR1 MDHEN and CDR2 SYDVKM. CDR3 sequence: CASRTGTGYEKLFF. The CDR3, as DNA: TGTGCCAGCAGGACCGGGACAGGGTATGAAAAACTGTTTTTT.

The chain is built from TRBV7-2 and TRBJ1-2, with D unclear. Germline CDR1 and CDR2: SGHTA and FQGNSA. This CDR3 comprises 13 residues. V lost 0 bases, J lost 2 bases, and 4 bases lay in between. CDR3 DNA: TGTGCCAGCAGCTTAGCGACGAACTATGGCTACACCTTC. Translated: CASSLATNYGYTF.

V and J are TRBV7-2 and TRBJ1-2; D ambiguous. Germline CDR1 reads SGHTA; CDR2 reads FQGNSA. This CDR3 has 10 amino acids. Trimming stripped 8 bases from V and 8 bases from J, with 9 bases between. The CDR3 is CASGRGGYTF. CDR3 bases: TGTGCCAGCGGCCGTGGCGGCTACACCTTC.